These 19 T cell receptor beta chains share one sample of origin, sequenced in a study of identifying expanded T cells in peripheral blood. Generated by immunoSEQ multiplex PCR, the TCRdb table keeps only in-frame clones and is missing some. This sample carries under 150,000 clones, approximately 86% of them seen once, and the ten largest clones take approximately 8%. Source material: blood. These receptors all stem from a person between 18 and 75 years old in good health.

The chain employs TRBV5-4 and TRBJ2-5; D possibly corresponds to TRBD1 (5 bases). In germline, CDR1 is SGHNT, CDR2 YYREEE (reference sequence). The length of the CDR3 is 15 residues. The V end lost 5 bases, the J end lost 4 bases, and 18 bases lay between the germline ends. The CDR3 loop reads CASRKGAELRETQYF. The CDR3 region has the DNA TGTGCCAGCAGAAAAGGGGCGGAGCTCCGAGAGACCCAGTACTTC.

This clone showed up just a few times. The chain combines TRBV4-1 with TRBJ1-2; D might be TRBD1 (5 bases). The V end lost 1 base, the J end lost 5 bases, and 14 bases lay between the germline ends. CDR3 length: 15 residues. CDR1 and CDR2 from the germline V gene are MGHRA and YSYEKL. Here the CDR3 reads CASSQAVTAWYGYTF. As DNA, the CDR3 is TGCGCCAGCAGCCAAGCTGTGACAGCATGGTATGGCTACACCTTC.

This rearrangement joins TRBV18 to TRBJ2-7; 10 nucleotides match TRBD1. V shed 2 bases, J shed 6 bases, and the junction held 10 bases outside the gene matches. The CDR3 totals 16 residues. Germline V lookup: CDR1 KGHSH, CDR2 LQKENI. This chain's CDR3 is CASSPNPGTGAFEQYF. The CDR3 nucleotides read TGTGCCAGCTCACCAAATCCCGGGACAGGGGCATTCGAGCAGTACTTC.

The chain joins TRBV6-5 to TRBJ1-4; D is unclear. The germline V gene encodes CDR1 MNHEY and CDR2 SVGAGI. The germline V and J ends were trimmed by 8 bases and 8 bases, with 15 bases remaining between them. This CDR3 comprises 13 residues. The CDR3 here is CASSVNGKEKLFF. In DNA form, the CDR3 reads TGTGCCAGCTCAGTGAACGGGAAGGAAAAACTGTTTTTT.

In this sample, this clone turned up once. The chain couples TRBV5-1 to TRBJ2-2, with D perhaps matching TRBD2 (6 bases). V shed 4 bases and J shed 8 bases, with 24 bases lying between them. Germline V gene sequence: CDR1 SGHRS, CDR2 YFSETQ. This CDR3 has 17 residues. The DNA for the CDR3 is TGCGCCAGCAGCGGAGCCCTAGCGCTTGGTATCGGGGGGGAGCTGTTTTTT. Translated, it gives CASSGALALGIGGELFF.

This rearrangement joins TRBV5-1 to TRBJ2-3, with TRBD1 matching 7 bases. V lost 6 bases to trimming and J lost 10 bases; unmatched junction nucleotides: 20. This CDR3 comprises 16 residues. CDR1 is SGHRS and CDR2 is YFSETQ in the germline V gene. The CDR3 sequence is CASNTLPRQGEGAQYF. The CDR3 DNA reads as TGCGCCAGCAATACCCTCCCCCGGCAGGGGGAAGGGGCGCAGTATTTT.

This sequence joins TRBV6-1 and TRBJ2-5, with TRBD2 as a possible D gene (6 bases). V dropped 3 bases and J dropped 3 bases, with 11 bases sitting between them. The germline V gene encodes CDR1 MNHNS and CDR2 SASEGT. This CDR3 has 14 residues. CDR3 nucleotide sequence: TGTGCCAGCAGTGACTGGGGACTCAAAGAGACCCAGTACTTC. It is translated as CASSDWGLKETQYF.

This clone was detected once. The V call is TRBV29-1, the J call TRBJ2-3; unclear D gene. V lost 6 bases and J 0 bases, leaving 10 bases between the germline ends. The CDR3 contains 13 residues. The germline V gene has CDR1 SQVTM and CDR2 ANQGSEA. CDR3 sequence (DNA): TGCAGCGTCACCCCTGACAGCACAGATACGCAGTATTTT. This codes for CSVTPDSTDTQYF.

The rearrangement joins TRBV27 to TRBJ2-1; 13 nucleotides align to TRBD2. This CDR3 contains 16 residues. Germline loops: CDR1 MNHEY, CDR2 SMNVEV (reference sequence). After removal of 11 bases from V and 7 bases from J, the junction contained 14 bases not matched to a gene. Here the CDR3 reads CAANRKGTSGINEQFF. CDR3 nucleotide sequence: TGTGCCGCTAACCGGAAGGGGACTAGCGGGATTAATGAGCAGTTCTTC.

This clone was recorded only once. The chain recombines TRBV6-1 with TRBJ1-5, with D unclear. V was cut by 3 bases and J by 0 bases, with 9 bases left in between. The CDR3 contains 15 residues. Germline V lookup: CDR1 MNHNS, CDR2 SASEGT. The CDR3 spells CASSDTPYSNQPQHF. The CDR3 nucleotides are TGTGCCAGCAGTGATACACCTTATAGCAATCAGCCCCAGCATTTT.

The chain is built from TRBV10-1 and TRBJ2-4; D might be TRBD2 (5 bases). Trimming left V 4 bases short and J 8 bases short, with 15 bases between. The CDR3 length is 14 residues. Germline CDR1 WNHNN, CDR2 SYGVQD (reference sequence). The CDR3 coding sequence is TGCGCCAGCAGTGTCGGCGCGGAGGAGGACATTCAGTACTTC. Residues: CASSVGAEEDIQYF.

The rearrangement links TRBV30 to TRBJ2-3, with TRBD2 as a possible D gene (6 bases). Germline V CDR1 and CDR2: GTSNPN, SVGIG (reference sequence). Trimming pared 0 bases from V and 5 bases from J, leaving 12 bases between. The CDR3 contains 14 residues. This CDR3 is CAWSVRGAGDTQYF. CDR3 nucleotides: TGTGCCTGGAGTGTACGCGGGGCTGGAGATACGCAGTATTTT.

The chain carries TRBV7-2 and TRBJ1-3, with D uncertain. CDR3 length equals 14 residues. Per germline, CDR1 SGHTA and CDR2 FQGNSA. Trimming left V 4 bases short and J 4 bases short, with 11 bases between. CDR3 in DNA: TGTGCCAGCAGCTCGGACGGAGGAGGAAACACCATATATTTT. Its translation is CASSSDGGGNTIYF.

A word on this clone: One junction end disagrees with the germline gene, perhaps due to a read error. This chain links TRBV4-3 with TRBJ1-4; 10 bases match TRBD1. CDR3 size: 13 residues. Germline CDR1 and CDR2: LGHNA and YSLEER. CDR3 sequence: CASSQDRDRGIVF. The CDR3 DNA is TGCGCCAGCAGCCAAGACCGGGACAGGGGAATAGTTTTT.

This sequence joins TRBV2 and TRBJ2-5; D is perhaps TRBD2 (6 bases). V was cut by 2 bases and J by 3 bases, with 7 bases left in between. The CDR3 contains 13 residues. CDR1 and CDR2 (germline): SNHLY, FYNNEI. CDR3 region: CASSEREEETQYF. The CDR3 DNA is TGTGCCAGCAGTGAAAGGGAGGAAGAGACCCAGTACTTC.

The chain carries TRBV10-3 and TRBJ1-1; TRBD1 might be the D (6 bases). CDR1 and CDR2 from the germline V gene are ENHRY and SYGVKD. The CDR3 consists of 14 residues. V lost 3 bases and J lost 8, with 16 bases in between. The chain's CDR3 is CAISDSLGQTEAFF. The CDR3 DNA reads TGTGCCATCAGTGACTCTCTTGGACAGACCGAAGCTTTCTTT.

The chain employs TRBV6-5 and TRBJ1-2; no clear D gene. Deletions cut 10 bases from V and 4 bases from J, with 16 bases between. Germline loops: CDR1 MNHEY, CDR2 SVGAGI. This CDR3 is 13 amino acids long. CDR3 nucleotides: TGTGCCACATATAACCCCCTTCTCTATGGCTACACCTTC. Its protein is CATYNPLLYGYTF.

As regards this clone: The identical CDR3 is also encoded by other nucleotide sequences in the sample. This rearrangement joins TRBV9 to TRBJ2-3, with unresolved D. Trimming shortened V by 1 base and J by 0 bases, and 3 bases separated the two germline ends. There are 13 residues in the CDR3. The germline gives CDR1 SGDLS, CDR2 YYNGEE. CDR3 nucleotides: TGTGCCAGCAGCGTACTTAGCACAGATACGCAGTATTTT. It codes for CASSVLSTDTQYF.

The chain combines TRBV7-2 with TRBJ2-2; D call uncertain. Germline CDR1 is SGHTA and CDR2 is FQGNSA. V lost 6 bases and J 4 bases, leaving 15 bases between the germline ends. This CDR3 comprises 15 residues. The DNA of the CDR3 is TGTGCCAGCAGTACGGCCATATCGGGCACCGGGGAGCTGTTTTTT. As protein: CASSTAISGTGELFF.